This T cell receptor (beta chain) was recovered during a study of blood T cell repertoires in COVID-19. Across the whole study: Samples of COVID-19 (acute and convalescent) were obtained from the United States, Italy and Spain. T cells, B-cell-depleted T cells, or PBMCs supplied cDNA or gDNA.

From germline, CDR1 is SGHRS and CDR2 YFSETQ. The CDR3 is 16 amino acids. V lost 3 bases and J lost 3; bases outside the gene matches: 8. In the original processing: Amplification with reference gene primers provided the estimates of nucleated cell counts. The protocol was immunoSEQ multiplex PCR, while the TCRdb copy is restricted to in-frame clones and leaves out a portion. V, J and clone size derive from that table, while D and trimming were established from the DNA sequence. Of approximately 37,000 clones listed, 65% to 90% are singletons. Sequencing was performed on peripheral blood. The receptor was derived from a man aged 35-49 years with active COVID-19. This chain uses TRBV5-1 with TRBJ2-3; 9 bases align to TRBD2. The DNA for the CDR3 is TGCGCCAGCAGCTCGCTTGCGGGAGGGGGTACAGATACGCAGTATTTT. It yields the protein CASSSLAGGGTDTQYF.